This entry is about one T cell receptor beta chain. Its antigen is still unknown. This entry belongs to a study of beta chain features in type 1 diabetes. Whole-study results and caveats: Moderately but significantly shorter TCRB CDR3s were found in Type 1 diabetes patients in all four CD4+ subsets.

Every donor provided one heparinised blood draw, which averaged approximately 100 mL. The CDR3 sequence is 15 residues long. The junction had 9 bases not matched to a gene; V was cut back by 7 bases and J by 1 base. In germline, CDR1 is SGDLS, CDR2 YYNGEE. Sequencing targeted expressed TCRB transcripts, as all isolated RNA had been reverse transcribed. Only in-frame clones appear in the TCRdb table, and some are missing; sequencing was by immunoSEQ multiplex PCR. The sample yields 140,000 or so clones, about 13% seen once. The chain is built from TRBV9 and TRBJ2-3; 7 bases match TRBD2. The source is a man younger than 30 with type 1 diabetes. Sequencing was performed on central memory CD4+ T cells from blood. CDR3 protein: CASDRGDLRTDTQYF. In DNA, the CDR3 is TGTGCCAGCGACCGGGGGGACCTTCGCACAGATACGCAGTATTTT.